Listed here is a single TCR beta chain. Its antigen is undetermined. The length of the CDR3 is 13 residues. V was shortened by 4 bases and J by 6 bases, with 14 bases between the two germline ends. The germline CDR1 and CDR2 sequences are SGDLS and YYNGEE. TCRdb redid the calling of the RT-PCR reads with MiXCR, one entry per CDR3 protein. Of 550,000 to 800,000 distinct CDR3 sequences listed, approximately 13% are singletons. This sample stems from a study of response to subunit inactivated influenza vaccine. Study results and limitations: That few new T cells are recruited by each seasonal influenza vaccination was the authors' suggestion.

Specimen: PBMCs from blood, collected around 15 days before vaccination. This chain links TRBV9 with TRBJ2-7; D is possibly TRBD1 or TRBD2 (5 bases each). The TCR originated in a man aged 50 to 60 who received an inactivated influenza vaccine. CDR3 in amino acids: CASSPHRDGEQYF. In DNA form, the CDR3 reads TGTGCCAGCAGCCCCCATCGGGACGGCGAGCAGTACTTC.